Listed below are T cell receptor beta chains from one sample, sequenced in a study of CD8+CD57+ T cells in acquired aplastic anemia. MiXCR, run by TCRdb on the reads, gives a single entry per CDR3 protein. This sample has roughly 420,000 distinct CDR3 sequences, with 60% to 80% found just once. The specimen was sorted CD4+, CD8+, or CD8+CD57+ T cells (not recorded which) from PBMCs. The receptors stem from a human donor in good health, serving as a control. CDR3s leave out the opening cysteine and the closing phenylalanine or tryptophan. Each record gives: V gene, CDR3 protein.

TRBV20-1	SATATDSGYT
TRBV5-5	ASSLGRAAQPQH
TRBV5-1	ASSLSGGTDTDTQY
TRBV7-8	ASSSVEEQY
TRBV5-1	ASSLGQFDGNTIY
TRBV29-1	SAWWGEQY
TRBV7-2	ASSYRETGQGSNEQF
TRBV10-2	ASSAIGSACDTQY
TRBV20-1	SSTRSGQNTGELF
TRBV6-5	ASSRKGWSNYGYT
TRBV5-1	ASSQGLAGSNEQF
TRBV15	ATSLAEDNAPLF
TRBV25-1	ASSESLAGWGYGYT
TRBV11-1	ASTDDTEQNEQF
TRBV5-5	ASSLVGAGQQETQY
TRBV7-9	ASTTGQGVFGELF
TRBV7-2	ASSLESYEQYFV